The 22 T cell receptor beta chains presented below share a single source sample, sequenced in a study of circulating and synovial CD4+ cells in juvenile arthritis. The table came from immunoSEQ multiplex PCR; TCRdb's copy has only in-frame clones and leaves some out. The data hold about 30,000 clones, with approximately 92% observed a single time. Sequenced: CD4+ T cells from blood. The receptor set was obtained from a human donor with juvenile idiopathic arthritis.

This clone was observed a handful of times. The chain recombines TRBV28 with TRBJ2-1, with D perhaps TRBD2 (5 bases). Germline CDR1 MDHEN, CDR2 SYDVKM. V lost 2 bases, J lost 4 bases, and 12 bases lay in between. This CDR3 has 15 residues. In nucleotides, the CDR3 is TGTGCCAGCAGTTTAGGAGGACTTGGGTACAATGAGCAGTTCTTC. Translating it yields CASSLGGLGYNEQFF.

This chain joins TRBV2 and TRBJ1-4, with D perhaps TRBD1 (5 bases). Trimming stripped 6 bases from V and 4 bases from J, with 12 bases between. CDR1 and CDR2 from the germline V gene are SNHLY and FYNNEI. The CDR3 sequence is 14 residues long. This chain's CDR3 is CASSNDRYNEKLFF. The CDR3 DNA reads TGTGCCAGCAGCAACGACAGATATAATGAAAAACTGTTTTTT.

The rearrangement uses TRBV9 and TRBJ1-2; TRBD1 matches 8 bases. V lost 2 bases, J lost 6 bases, and 3 bases stayed unmatched. CDR1 is SGDLS and CDR2 is YYNGEE in the germline V gene. The CDR3 contains 13 residues. The CDR3 region has the DNA TGTGCCAGCAGCGTCGAACAGGGGGATGGCTACACCTTC. This codes for CASSVEQGDGYTF.

The genes are TRBV28 and TRBJ2-5, with D tentatively TRBD2 (5 bases). Trimming stripped 5 bases from V and 5 bases from J, with 12 bases between. Germline values: CDR1 MDHEN, CDR2 SYDVKM. This CDR3 is 13 amino acids long. The CDR3, as DNA: TGTGCCAGCAGTAAAACGGGGTGGGAGACCCAGTACTTC. Its protein is CASSKTGWETQYF. The variable domain in full, with the rest retrieved from reference TRBV28 and TRBJ2-5, is DVKVTQSSRYLVKRTGEKVFLECVQDMDHENMFWYRQDPGLGLRLIYFSYDVKMKEKGDIPEGYSVSREKKERFSLILESASTNQTSMYLCASSKTGWETQYFGPGTRLLVL.

This chain links TRBV30 with TRBJ1-2; possibly TRBD1 for D (5 bases). The CDR3 is 14 amino acids. With 0 bases removed from V and 8 bases from J, the gap between germline ends came to 16 bases. Germline V gene lookup returns CDR1 GTSNPN and CDR2 SVGIG (reference sequence). In nucleotides, the CDR3 is TGTGCCTGGAGTGTTATTTTGGGGGGGTTAGGCTACACCTTC. This gives the protein CAWSVILGGLGYTF.

The chain carries TRBV10-3 and TRBJ2-7, with D perhaps matching TRBD2 (7 bases). The CDR3 length is 16 residues. From germline, CDR1 is ENHRY and CDR2 SYGVKD. Trimming removed 8 bases from V and 3 bases from J, with 23 bases in between. The CDR3 DNA reads as TGTGCCATCGCCCGAGGGGGGAGCGGGGTACTCTACGAGCAGTACTTC. Protein: CAIARGGSGVLYEQYF.

This chain connects TRBV25-1 to TRBJ2-1; TRBD1 matches 9 bases. Trimming cost V 1 base and J 3 bases; bases outside gene matches: 4. The CDR3 consists of 16 residues. Germline assignment: CDR1 MGHDK and CDR2 SYGVNS. The CDR3 loop reads CASSESGQGLYNEQFF. CDR3 sequence (DNA): TGTGCCAGCAGTGAATCGGGACAGGGACTCTACAATGAGCAGTTCTTC.

This clone has just one count. The V and J genes are TRBV27 and TRBJ2-7, with 7 nucleotides matching TRBD2. From germline, CDR1 is MNHEY and CDR2 SMNVEV (reference sequence). The V gene end was trimmed by 5 bases and the J gene end by 4 bases; junction bases not matched to a gene: 17. The CDR3 is 17 amino acids. The CDR3 here is CASSPRLRRESSYEQYF. The CDR3 DNA sequence: TGTGCCAGCAGTCCTCGGCTCAGGCGGGAGAGTTCTTACGAGCAGTACTTC.

V is TRBV14 and J is TRBJ1-2; D is unresolved. This CDR3 is built from 15 residues. The V and J ends lost 3 bases and 8 bases respectively, with 19 bases between them. Germline V gene sequence: CDR1 SGHDN, CDR2 FVKESK. CDR3 region: CASSHRNDGGSGYTF. The CDR3 bases are TGTGCCAGCAGCCACCGAAACGACGGAGGGTCGGGCTACACCTTC.

The chain has TRBV7-2 and TRBJ2-5; 10 positions match TRBD2. The V segment lost 1 base and the J segment 2 bases; nucleotides outside the gene matches: 4. CDR1 is SGHTA, CDR2 FQGNSA, per germline. This CDR3 region has 16 residues. In DNA, the CDR3 is TGTGCCAGCAGCTTAGGTTCAGCGGGAGGGCAAGAGACCCAGTACTTC. Its translation: CASSLGSAGGQETQYF.

The J gene is TRBJ1-4, the V gene TRBV5-1; 7 nucleotides agree with TRBD1. The CDR3 is 15 amino acids. Germline V gene data show CDR1 as SGHRS and CDR2 as YFSETQ. With V trimmed by 4 bases and J by 7 bases, 10 bases remained unmatched. The chain's CDR3 is CASSETTGMFEKLFF. DNA for the CDR3: TGCGCCAGCAGCGAGACGACAGGGATGTTTGAAAAACTGTTTTTT. Filled out from reference TRBV5-1 and TRBJ1-4, the complete variable domain reads KAGVTQTPRYLIKTRGQQVTLSCSPISGHRSVSWYQQTPGQGLQFLFEYFSETQRNKGNFPGRFSGRQFSNSRSEMNVSTLELGDSALYLCASSETTGMFEKLFFGSGTQLSVL.

The V and J genes are TRBV7-2 and TRBJ1-1; possible D gene TRBD1, 5 bases. The V end lost 4 bases, the J end lost 0 bases, and 9 bases lay between the germline ends. Germline loops: CDR1 SGHTA, CDR2 FQGNSA. The CDR3 consists of 14 residues. DNA for the CDR3: TGTGCCAGCAGCTGGGTGACAGTGAACACTGAAGCTTTCTTT. Its translation: CASSWVTVNTEAFF.

V and J are TRBV5-4 and TRBJ2-1, with 10 bases lining up with TRBD1. With 4 bases clipped from V and 2 bases from J, the junction kept 3 bases outside the gene matches. The CDR3 has 15 amino acids. The germline gives CDR1 SGHNT, CDR2 YYREEE (reference sequence). CDR3 nucleotide sequence: TGTGCCAGCAGCCCTGGACAGGGGGCCTACAATGAGCAGTTCTTC. It is translated as CASSPGQGAYNEQFF.

V is TRBV9 and J is TRBJ2-1; TRBD2 matches at 7 bases. The CDR3 runs 16 residues. Germline assignment: CDR1 SGDLS and CDR2 YYNGEE. Unmatched junction bases numbered 4, after V lost 0 bases and J lost 1 base. The CDR3 loop is CASSVASGGSYNEQFF. CDR3 DNA sequence: TGTGCCAGCAGCGTAGCTTCGGGGGGATCCTACAATGAGCAGTTCTTC.

The chain employs TRBV27 and TRBJ2-5; D is perhaps TRBD2 (6 bases). The V gene lost 8 bases and the J gene lost 4 bases, with 17 bases spanning the gap. CDR3 length: 14 amino acids. Germline CDR1 is MNHEY and CDR2 is SMNVEV (reference sequence). As DNA, the CDR3 is TGTGCCAGCGGGAAGAACCAGGGAGGAGAGACCCAGTACTTC. It is translated as CASGKNQGGETQYF.

The chain uses TRBV27 and TRBJ2-6; D is perhaps TRBD1 (6 bases). CDR1 is MNHEY and CDR2 is SMNVEV in the germline V gene (reference sequence). V lost 5 bases and J lost 2, with 13 bases in between. The length of the CDR3 is 16 residues. CDR3 protein: CASSPIRTAGANVLTF. The CDR3 bases are TGTGCCAGCAGTCCAATCCGGACAGCTGGGGCCAACGTCCTGACTTTC. The full variable domain, with the rest looked up from reference TRBV27 and TRBJ2-6, is EAQVTQNPRYLITVTGKKLTVTCSQNMNHEYMSWYRQDPGLGLRQIYYSMNVEVTDKGDVPEGYKVSRKEKRNFPLILESPSPNQTSLYFCASSPIRTAGANVLTFGAGSRLTVL.

This rearrangement joins TRBV7-6 to TRBJ1-2; tentative D call: TRBD1 (5 bases). CDR3 size: 16 residues. V lost 3 bases and J 7 bases, leaving 21 bases between the germline ends. The germline gives CDR1 SGHVS, CDR2 FNYEAQ. The CDR3 coding sequence is TGTGCCAGCAGCTTGGGGGGGGTCAGGCCTGATTTTGGCTACACCTTC. Translating gives CASSLGGVRPDFGYTF.

The chain has TRBV7-3 and TRBJ2-7, with 11 bases fitting TRBD2. The CDR3 is made up of 16 amino acids. Trimming took 5 bases from V and 0 from J; bases not matched to a gene: 6. Germline V lookup: CDR1 SGHTA, CDR2 FQGTGA. The CDR3 spells CASSPIAGGPSYEQYF. The CDR3 nucleotides read TGTGCCAGCAGCCCGATAGCGGGAGGGCCCTCCTACGAGCAGTACTTC.

The CDR3 spells CASSLTTLGTDTQYF. The CDR3, as DNA: TGTGCCAGCTCACTCACTACCTTGGGCACAGATACGCAGTATTTT. The rearrangement links TRBV18 to TRBJ2-3; D uncertain. CDR1 and CDR2 from the germline V gene are KGHSH and LQKENI. The CDR3 totals 15 residues. V was shortened by 4 bases and J by 1 base, with 12 bases between the two germline ends.

This clone came up once. The rearrangement links TRBV5-4 to TRBJ2-3, with TRBD2 as a possible D gene (5 bases). This CDR3 comprises 14 residues. V dropped 4 bases and J dropped 2 bases, with 11 bases sitting between them. Germline V gives CDR1 SGHNT, CDR2 YYREEE (reference sequence). CDR3 nucleotide sequence: TGTGCCAGCAGCAAGCTAGCTGTCACAGATACGCAGTATTTT. Protein: CASSKLAVTDTQYF. Using reference TRBV5-4 and TRBJ2-3 for the parts outside the CDR3, the full variable domain is ETGVTQSPTHLIKTRGQQVTLRCSSQSGHNTVSWYQQALGQGPQFIFQYYREEENGRGNFPPRFSGLQFPNYSSELNVNALELDDSALYLCASSKLAVTDTQYFGPGTRLTVL.

In its sample, this clone was seen once. The chain uses TRBV9 and TRBJ2-3; D might be TRBD1 (5 bases). Trimming shortened V by 3 bases and J by 0 bases, and 8 bases separated the two germline ends. The germline V gene encodes CDR1 SGDLS and CDR2 YYNGEE. This CDR3 comprises 14 residues. CDR3 bases: TGTGCCAGCAGCGCAGGGCTTAGCACAGATACGCAGTATTTT. Translating gives CASSAGLSTDTQYF.

The chain joins TRBV7-9 to TRBJ2-3; 9 positions match TRBD2. Trimming at V came to 5 bases and at J to 3 bases, leaving 3 bases not matched to a gene. Per the germline V gene, CDR1 is SEHNR and CDR2 is FQNEAQ (reference sequence). This CDR3 comprises 14 residues. The CDR3, as DNA: TGTGCCAGCAGCCAAGCGGGAGGAACAGATACGCAGTATTTT. It encodes CASSQAGGTDTQYF.